This TCR beta chain is drawn from a study of graft-versus-host responses after intestinal transplantation. About this clone itself: The antigen remains undetermined.

The CDR3 contains 13 residues. V lost 0 bases, J lost 0 bases, and 3 bases lay in between. CDR1 is SGHNT and CDR2 is YYREEE in the germline V gene (reference sequence). Sequencing was performed with immunoSEQ multiplex PCR; in TCRdb, only in-frame clones are kept and a portion is missing. The repertoire holds over 80,000 clones, with 90% to 95% as singletons. The receptor's source is a human donor who was the organ donor for an intestinal transplant. The V call is TRBV5-4, the J call TRBJ1-2; D gene unclear. Sequenced here: unstimulated CD4+ T cells sorted from spleen or lymph node cells, sampled before transplant. CDR3 sequence: CASSLGANYGYTF. DNA of the CDR3: TGTGCCAGCAGCTTGGGAGCTAACTATGGCTACACCTTC.